This entry lists 14 T cell receptor beta chains sequenced from one sample in a study of T cells expressing NK-cell markers. TCRdb re-called the 5' RACE reads; every CDR3 protein appears as one record, without DNA. This repertoire includes approximately 460,000 distinct CDR3 sequences. Specimen: blood T cells: a sorted CD56 or NKG2C T cell subset, CD4+ or CD8+ T cells, or bulk PBMC T cells (not recorded which). The receptors derive from a woman aged 18 to 69 in good health.

The V call is TRBV7-2, the J call TRBJ2-1; TCRdb proposes TRBD2, but this gene call is untestable without DNA. CDR3 size: 15 residues. Germline V gene sequence: CDR1 SGHTA, CDR2 FQGNSA. CDR3 protein: CASSEASSAYNEQFF.

This chain joins TRBV4-3 and TRBJ1-6; there is no DNA to check the TCRdb D call of TRBD1. The CDR3 covers 17 residues. Germline V gives CDR1 LGHNA, CDR2 YSLEER. CDR3: CASSQDHMGGAFSPLHF.

The chain is built from TRBV5-1 and TRBJ1-1; TCRdb picks TRBD1, but there is no DNA to check that call. CDR3 size: 16 residues. Looked up from germline, CDR1 is SGHRS and CDR2 is YFSETQ. The CDR3 sequence: CASSPDRGRRNTEAFF.

The chain joins TRBV7-9 to TRBJ2-7; absent DNA, TCRdb's TRBD1 call cannot be checked. Germline V gives CDR1 SEHNR, CDR2 FQNEAQ (reference sequence). The CDR3 spans 15 residues. CDR3 sequence: CASSLTSGVIYEQYF.

J is TRBJ2-5 and V is TRBV12-3 or TRBV12-4; TCRdb's D call, TRBD1, is unchecked because there is no DNA. The CDR3 has 15 residues. Here the CDR3 reads CASRPLVSGQETQYF.

This chain joins TRBV7-9 and TRBJ2-5; TCRdb's D call of TRBD1 is untestable without DNA. CDR3 length equals 14 residues. CDR1 SEHNR and CDR2 FQNEAQ come from the germline V gene (reference sequence). This chain's CDR3 is CASSSSQGWETQYF. The whole variable domain, remainder taken from reference TRBV7-9 and TRBJ2-5, is DTGVSQNPRHKITKRGQNVTFRCDPISEHNRLYWYRQTLGQGPEFLTYFQNEAQLEKSRLLSDRFSAERPKGSFSTLEIQRTEQGDSAMYLCASSSSQGWETQYFGPGTRLLVL.

CDR3 residues: CASSAIRNTGELFF. V and J are TRBV11-2 and TRBJ2-2. Germline V gene data show CDR1 as SGHAT and CDR2 as FQNNGV. The CDR3 spans 14 residues.

This sequence joins TRBV30 and TRBJ1-5; TCRdb designates TRBD1, a call that cannot be tested without DNA. CDR1 and CDR2 from the germline V gene are GTSNPN and SVGIG (reference sequence). The CDR3 covers 13 residues. This CDR3 reads CAWSVRTDQPQHF.

The chain is built from TRBV12-3 or TRBV12-4 and TRBJ2-7; TCRdb picks TRBD1, but there is no DNA to check that call. This CDR3 is built from 15 residues. The CDR3 loop is CASSTGGARPYEQYF.

The V gene is TRBV27, the J gene TRBJ2-1. Germline CDR1 MNHEY, CDR2 SMNVEV (reference sequence). The CDR3 extends over 14 amino acids. CDR3 sequence: CASRDEVGYNEQFF.

The chain recombines TRBV6-2 or TRBV6-3 with TRBJ2-3; TCRdb names TRBD1, which stays unverified in the absence of DNA. Germline V gene data show CDR1 as MNHEY and CDR2 as SVGEGT. This CDR3 comprises 17 residues. The CDR3 sequence is CASSYPPGQVSTDTQYF.

This chain uses TRBV29-1 with TRBJ2-5; checking the TCRdb D call of TRBD2 is not possible without DNA. This CDR3 spans 18 amino acids. The germline V gene has CDR1 SQVTM and CDR2 ANQGSEA. This CDR3 is CSVEDRTSGVSEQETQYF.

The chain is built from TRBV5-1 and TRBJ2-3. This CDR3 has 15 residues. CDR1 SGHRS and CDR2 YFSETQ come from the germline V gene. CDR3 sequence reads: CASSDGRFSTDTQYF.

The chain has TRBV6-5 and TRBJ2-2; no DNA is available, so the TRBD2 call from TCRdb remains unchecked. CDR1 MNHEY and CDR2 SVGAGI come from the germline V gene. The CDR3 runs to 16 residues. This CDR3 reads CASSYESRVTTGELFF.